The source of this TCR beta chain is a study of identical twins. Findings of the study overall: It was possible that invariant MAIT and iNKT cells partly confounded the zero-insertion analyses. Models underestimated TCR alpha sharing (out-of-frame) in monozygotic twins. Fewer insertions were carried by abundant cord blood beta clonotypes, but none was seen in memory repertoires.

Template switching introduced a universal primer site, and the cDNA bore unique molecular identifiers. TCRdb called the 5' RACE reads again in MiXCR, with one record for every CDR3 protein. Altogether hundreds of thousands of distinct CDR3 sequences are present, 5.5% to 7.5% being singletons, with the ten largest covering around 2%. The CDR3 covers 15 residues. Germline assignment: CDR1 MNHNS and CDR2 SASEGT. V lost 8 bases and J 0 bases, leaving 16 bases between the germline ends. Comments on this clonotype: Its antigen is undetermined.

The specimen sequenced was naive T cells sorted from blood. The sequence derives from a man aged 18 to 35 in good health. V gene TRBV6-1 combines with J gene TRBJ2-5; D could derive from TRBD1 or TRBD2 (5 bases each). The CDR3 nucleotides read TGTGCCAGCCACAGGTTTGGAGGTAACCAAGAGACCCAGTACTTC. The encoded protein is CASHRFGGNQETQYF.